This T cell receptor beta chain is from a study of CD8 T cells in ankylosing spondylitis. The CDR3 totals 11 residues. Germline values: CDR1 SQVTM, CDR2 ANQGSEA. V lost 1 base and J lost 9, with 7 bases in between. Concerning this clonotype itself: Its matching antigen is unknown.

Study-wide points: Disease-linked clones bore a CD8+ phenotype, appearing relatively rarely in peripheral blood. Prior literature has documented some motif variants in synovial fluid and blood from reactive arthritis. What appeared characteristic of ankylosing spondylitis blood was a TCR beta motif of eight highly homologous variants. Enrichment of disease-linked clones was reportedly significant in matched ankylosing spondylitis synovial fluid.

Each TCR beta library was made by quantitative 5'-RACE that incorporated molecular barcodes. From the 5' RACE reads, TCRdb called clonotypes with MiXCR, one entry per CDR3 protein. The sample has roughly 700,000 distinct CDR3 sequences; over 15% are singletons. Sequencing input: blood, either unsorted or a sorted T cell fraction (not recorded which). The sequence was collected from a male donor with ankylosing spondylitis. The J gene is TRBJ2-1, the V gene TRBV29-1; perhaps TRBD2 as D (5 bases). This CDR3 is CSVEASSEQFF. DNA of the CDR3: TGCAGCGTTGAAGCTAGCAGTGAGCAGTTCTTC.